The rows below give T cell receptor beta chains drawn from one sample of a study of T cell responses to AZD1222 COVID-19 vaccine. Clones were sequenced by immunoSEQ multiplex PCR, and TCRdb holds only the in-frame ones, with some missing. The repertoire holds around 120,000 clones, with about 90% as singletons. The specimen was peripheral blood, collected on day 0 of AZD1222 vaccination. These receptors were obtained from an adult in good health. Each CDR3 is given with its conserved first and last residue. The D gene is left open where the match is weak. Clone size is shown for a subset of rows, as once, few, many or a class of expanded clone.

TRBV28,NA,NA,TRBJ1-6,CASSALGDRYSPLHF,TGTGCCAGCAGCGCGTTGGGGGACCGTTATTCACCCCTCCACTTT
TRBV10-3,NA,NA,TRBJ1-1,CAISDPGWEAFF,TGTGCCATCAGTGACCCGGGGTGGGAAGCTTTCTTT
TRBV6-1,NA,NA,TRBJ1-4,CASSELIRSGEKLFF,TGTGCCAGCAGTGAACTTATCAGGTCGGGTGAAAAACTGTTTTTT
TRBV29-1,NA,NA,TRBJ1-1,CSARDGNTEAFF,TGCAGCGCCCGGGACGGAAACACTGAAGCTTTCTTT
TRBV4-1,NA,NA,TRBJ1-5,CASSQDLGQILNQPQHF,TGCGCCAGCAGCCAAGATCTGGGGCAAATCCTTAATCAGCCCCAGCATTTT
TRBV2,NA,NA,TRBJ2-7,CASSFRGEQYF,TGTGCCAGCAGTTTCAGGGGCGAGCAGTACTTC
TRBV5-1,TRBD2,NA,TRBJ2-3,CASSWSGGGDTQYF,TGCGCCAGCAGCTGGAGCGGGGGCGGGGATACGCAGTATTTT
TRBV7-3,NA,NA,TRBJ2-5,CASSLRRGGETQYF,TGTGCCAGCAGCTTACGACGCGGAGGGGAGACCCAGTACTTC
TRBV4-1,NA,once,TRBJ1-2,CASSQVVLLEGENYGYTF,TGCGCCAGCAGCCAAGTTGTCCTTCTTGAGGGAGAGAACTATGGCTACACCTTC
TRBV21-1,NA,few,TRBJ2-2,CATPVGLRLATRSNTGELFF,TGTGCCACTCCAGTCGGGCTCCGACTAGCGACACGGTCGAACACCGGGGAGCTGTTTTTT
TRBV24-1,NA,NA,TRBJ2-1,CATSKRGEQFF,TGTGCCACCAGTAAACGGGGTGAGCAGTTCTTC
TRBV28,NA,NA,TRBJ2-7,CASSVPVGRRRGGEQYF,TGTGCCAGCAGTGTCCCCGTTGGTCGAAGGCGAGGGGGCGAGCAGTACTTC
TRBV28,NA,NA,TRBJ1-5,CASSPTAGYSNQPQHF,TGTGCCAGCAGCCCCACGGCAGGTTATAGCAATCAGCCCCAGCATTTT
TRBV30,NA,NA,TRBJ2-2,CAWSAGFSGELFF,TGTGCCTGGAGTGCAGGTTTCTCCGGGGAGCTGTTTTTT
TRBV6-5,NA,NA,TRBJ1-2,CASSYSSGEMGYTF,TGTGCCAGCAGTTACTCGAGCGGCGAGATGGGCTACACCTTC
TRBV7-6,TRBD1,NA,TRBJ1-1,CASSLVKGAAGHTEAFF,TGTGCCAGCAGCTTAGTAAAGGGGGCGGCGGGTCACACTGAAGCTTTCTTT
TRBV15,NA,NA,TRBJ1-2,CATSRGGFYTF,TGTGCCACCAGCAGAGGTGGGTTCTACACCTTC
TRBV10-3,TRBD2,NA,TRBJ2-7,CAISERGSSGSYEQYF,TGTGCCATCAGCGAGAGGGGGTCTAGCGGGTCCTACGAGCAGTACTTC
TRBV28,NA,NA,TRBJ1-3,CASSSNPRLSGGNTIYF,TGTGCCAGCAGTTCAAACCCGAGGCTGTCCGGTGGAAACACCATATATTTT
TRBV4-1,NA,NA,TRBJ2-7,CASSPTFRRDTVVYEQYF,TGCGCCAGCAGCCCCACCTTTCGCCGGGACACGGTAGTCTACGAGCAGTACTTC
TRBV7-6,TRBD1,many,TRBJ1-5,CASSSGQGAGNQPQHF,TGTGCCAGCAGCTCTGGACAGGGCGCTGGCAATCAGCCCCAGCATTTT
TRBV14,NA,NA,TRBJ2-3,CASSPDSLATQYF,TGTGCCAGCAGCCCCGATAGTCTAGCAACGCAGTATTTT
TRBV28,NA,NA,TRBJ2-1,CASSPYRDNEQFF,TGTGCCAGCAGTCCTTACAGAGACAATGAGCAGTTCTTC
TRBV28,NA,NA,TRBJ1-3,CASIAHRSSGNTIYF,TGTGCCAGCATTGCCCACCGTTCGTCTGGAAACACCATATATTTT
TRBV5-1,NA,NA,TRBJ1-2,CASSFSRQDLSSYTF,TGCGCCAGCAGCTTTTCCCGACAGGACCTTTCGAGCTACACCTTC
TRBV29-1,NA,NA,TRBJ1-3,CSVGAGRQSSGNTIYF,TGCAGCGTTGGGGCGGGACGCCAGAGCTCTGGAAACACCATATATTTT
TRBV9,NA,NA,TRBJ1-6,CASSVGRTAFSPLHF,TGTGCCAGCAGCGTAGGGAGGACCGCCTTTTCACCCCTCCACTTT
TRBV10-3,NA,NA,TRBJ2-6,CAITPNPGANVLTF,TGTGCCATCACCCCCAATCCTGGGGCCAACGTCCTGACTTTC
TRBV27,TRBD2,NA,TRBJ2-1,CASSRGTSGYNEQFF,TGTGCCAGCAGCCGGGGTACTAGCGGGTACAATGAGCAGTTCTTC
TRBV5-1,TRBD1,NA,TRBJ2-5,CASSPGTGWEETQYF,TGCGCCAGCAGCCCCGGGACAGGGTGGGAAGAGACCCAGTACTTC
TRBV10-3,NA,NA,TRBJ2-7,CAIRSQRAAYEQYF,TGTGCCATCAGGTCTCAGAGGGCGGCCTACGAGCAGTACTTC
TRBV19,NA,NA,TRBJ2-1,CATNRAGFSTSEQFF,TGTGCCACCAATCGGGCGGGGTTTTCTACTAGTGAGCAGTTCTTC
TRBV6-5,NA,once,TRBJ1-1,CASRDADGSHTEAFF,TGTGCCAGCAGAGACGCGGACGGTTCCCACACTGAAGCTTTCTTT
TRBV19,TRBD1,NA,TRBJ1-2,CASSGLAGGDRNYGYTF,TGTGCCAGTAGCGGTTTGGCAGGGGGTGATAGAAACTATGGCTACACCTTC
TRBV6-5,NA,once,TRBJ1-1,CASMRRNTEAFF,TGTGCCAGCATGCGGCGGAACACTGAAGCTTTCTTT
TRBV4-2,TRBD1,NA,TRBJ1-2,CASSQDRGDYGYTF,TGTGCCAGCAGCCAGGACAGGGGGGACTATGGCTACACCTTC
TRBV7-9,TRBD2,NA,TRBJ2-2,CASSPGTSGGPNTGELFF,TGTGCCAGCAGCCCAGGGACTAGCGGGGGACCGAACACCGGGGAGCTGTTTTTT
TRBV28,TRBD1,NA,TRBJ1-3,CASSLDRAGNTIYF,TGTGCCAGCAGCCTCGACAGGGCAGGAAACACCATATATTTT
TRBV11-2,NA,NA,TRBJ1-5,CASSWGAEWNQPQHF,TGTGCCAGCAGTTGGGGGGCGGAGTGGAATCAGCCCCAGCATTTT
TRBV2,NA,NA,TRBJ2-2,CAVMASSTGELFF,TGTGCCGTCATGGCGTCGAGCACCGGGGAGCTGTTTTTT
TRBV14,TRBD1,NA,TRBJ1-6,CASSLQGNSPLHF,TGTGCCAGCAGCCTACAGGGGAACTCACCCCTCCACTTT
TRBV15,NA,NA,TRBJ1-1,CATSRDRGGRTEAFF,TGTGCCACCAGCAGAGATCGAGGGGGGAGAACTGAAGCTTTCTTT
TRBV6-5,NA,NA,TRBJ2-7,CASSYRESYEQYF,TGTGCCAGCAGTTACAGGGAATCCTACGAGCAGTACTTC
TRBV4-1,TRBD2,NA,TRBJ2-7,CASSQERGAGRYEQYF,TGCGCCAGCAGCCAAGAGAGGGGAGCGGGACGATACGAGCAGTACTTC
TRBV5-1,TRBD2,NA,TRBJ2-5,CASSSTPSGTKRETQYF,TGCGCCAGCAGCTCTACCCCTAGCGGAACAAAGCGGGAGACCCAGTACTTC
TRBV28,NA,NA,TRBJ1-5,CASGGPQGQPQHF,TGTGCCAGCGGGGGACCCCAGGGGCAGCCCCAGCATTTT
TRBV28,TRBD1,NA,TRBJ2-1,CASSYGGTGVYNEQFF,TGTGCCAGCAGCTATGGGGGGACAGGAGTATACAATGAGCAGTTCTTC
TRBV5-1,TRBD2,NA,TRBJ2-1,CASSTGLDYPYNEQFF,TGCGCCAGCAGCACGGGACTAGATTATCCCTACAATGAGCAGTTCTTC
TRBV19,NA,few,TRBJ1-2,CARPVVDYGYTF,TGTGCCAGACCAGTGGTTGACTATGGCTACACCTTC
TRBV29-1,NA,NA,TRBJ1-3,CSVDGGALPGNTIYF,TGCAGCGTTGACGGGGGGGCTCTTCCTGGAAACACCATATATTTT
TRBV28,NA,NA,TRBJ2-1,CASMSGITHEQFF,TGTGCCAGCATGTCGGGAATAACCCATGAGCAGTTCTTC
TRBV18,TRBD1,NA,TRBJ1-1,CASSSGQGWTEAFF,TGTGCCAGCTCATCCGGACAGGGGTGGACTGAAGCTTTCTTT